This TCR beta chain was sequenced for a study of T cell repertoires in cytomegalovirus infection. Background on the study: Based on public TCR beta signatures, there were indications of CMV infection and of a matching HLA type.

This clonotype was recorded a few times. Its antigen is unidentified. The CDR3 is 17 amino acids. Per germline, CDR1 MGHRA and CDR2 YSYEKL. Trimming cost V 0 bases and J 0 bases, with 12 bases left between them. TCRdb redid the calling of the reads with MiXCR, one entry per CDR3 protein. The sample carries nearly 450,000 distinct CDR3 sequences, roughly a third recorded once. Study observations and caveats: Summed frequency of public TCR beta families distinguished CMV carriers with the relevant HLA. HLA-C-restricted CMV-specific TCR beta clonotypes were dominant in the ex vivo response.

This clonotype was obtained from a human donor in good health (CMV status not recorded). Some clones in this sample may be carry-over from other donors' samples. The chain joins TRBV4-1 to TRBJ2-1, with D maybe TRBD2 (5 bases). Material for sequencing was PBMCs. This CDR3 reads CASSQEAGASSYNEQFF. DNA for the CDR3: TGCGCCAGCAGCCAAGAGGCGGGCGCAAGCTCCTACAATGAGCAGTTCTTC.